The following is a TCR beta chain sequence with its context. Its antigen is not identified. CDR3 length: 13 residues. Germline values: CDR1 SQVTM, CDR2 ANQGSEA. Trimming removed 6 bases at V and 4 bases at J, with 15 bases between. The entry originates in a study of shared clonotypes between healthy human individuals. Study in general: Per-donor plates numbered three CD4 naive, three CD4 memory, two CD8 naive and one CD8 memory.

The authors split each subset's genomic DNA evenly across several immunoSEQ plates. Produced via immunoSEQ multiplex PCR; TCRdb's table is partial and in-frame only. The repertoire holds fewer than 3 million clones, with 80% to 95% as singletons. Study-level findings and limits: The generation probabilities recorded for non-shared clonotypes fell below those of clonotypes shared by all four donors. Rarefaction revealed incomplete sorted-subset sequencing despite large depth.

Input material: naive CD4+ T cells from PBMCs. Documented subset: CD45RA+ positively selected. The receptor was isolated from a man younger than 35 in good health. Some clones in this sample may be carry-over from other donors' samples. The chain joins TRBV29-1 to TRBJ1-1; tentatively, D is TRBD1 (5 bases). CDR3 nucleotides: TGCAGCGTAACTGCTTGGGGGGGCACTGAAGCTTTCTTT. Translated: CSVTAWGGTEAFF.